This entry is about one T cell receptor (beta chain). The CDR3 length is 17 residues. V lost 5 bases, J lost 8 bases, and 24 bases lay in between. Germline CDR1 and CDR2: MNHEY and SMNVEV (reference sequence). The sample is drawn from a study of blood T cell repertoires in COVID-19. In the study overall: COVID-19 samples from acute and convalescent phases originated in the United States, Italy and Spain. In each case, the material was cDNA or gDNA derived from T cells, B-cell-depleted T cells, or PBMCs.

Original processing methods: Amplification of reference gene primers was used by the study to estimate nucleated cell counts. The repertoire was sequenced with immunoSEQ multiplex PCR; TCRdb's copy has only in-frame clones and lacks some. The V and J calls and the clone size are those of that table, but D and trimming were determined from the DNA. Of tens of thousands of clones in the sample, over 65% were seen once. Source material: peripheral blood. V usage is TRBV27 and J usage is TRBJ1-4; tentative D call: TRBD1 (6 bases). This TCR was sampled from a woman in her 70s with acute or convalescent COVID-19. CDR3 sequence reads: CASSKLSSGDLKEKLFF. DNA for the CDR3: TGTGCCAGCAGTAAATTATCGTCAGGGGACCTGAAGGAAAAACTGTTTTTT.